Below, 23 T cell receptor beta chains from the same sample are listed, as sequenced in a study of beta chain features in type 1 diabetes. As every portion of the isolated RNA was reverse transcribed, the sequencing read expressed TCRB transcripts. Profiled with immunoSEQ multiplex PCR; TCRdb holds only in-frame clones, not every one. The table includes almost 350,000 clones, 6.5% to 10% detected once. The sample was central memory CD4+ T cells from blood. Receptors originate from a woman between 18 and 29 years old in good health.

The table lists this clone with a few counts. The chain links TRBV6-6 to TRBJ1-2; D may be TRBD1 (5 bases). The length of the CDR3 is 10 residues. Germline V gives CDR1 MNHNY, CDR2 SVGAGI (reference sequence). V was trimmed by 8 bases and J by 7 bases, leaving 8 bases between them. The CDR3 sequence: CASGTVGYTF. CDR3 nucleotides: TGTGCCAGCGGGACTGTTGGCTACACCTTC.

There are a few counts of this clone. The rearrangement joins TRBV27 to TRBJ2-3, with 8 bases aligning to TRBD2. This CDR3 contains 14 residues. The ends lost 4 bases at V and 4 bases at J; junction bases unmatched: 4. CDR1 is MNHEY, CDR2 SMNVEV, per germline (reference sequence). CDR3: CASSWGGRPDTQYF. Here the CDR3 DNA reads TGTGCCAGCAGTTGGGGCGGGAGGCCAGATACGCAGTATTTT.

The chain carries TRBV19 and TRBJ1-1; 7 bases map to TRBD1. V was pared by 0 bases and J by 5 bases, with 3 bases of the junction left unmatched. CDR3 length equals 14 residues. The germline V gene encodes CDR1 LNHDA and CDR2 SQIVND (reference sequence). The CDR3 bases are TGTGCCAGTAGTATAGAGACAGGGCAAACTGAAGCTTTCTTT. This codes for CASSIETGQTEAFF.

V and J are TRBV23-1 and TRBJ2-7; 7 bases fit TRBD2. TRBV23-1 belongs to the ORF category, with a function that is uncertain. CDR3 length: 16 residues. The V gene end was trimmed by 2 bases and the J gene end by 3 bases; junction bases not matched to a gene: 10. The CDR3 is CASSQPGLVCIYEQYF. The CDR3 DNA reads as TGCGCCAGCAGTCAACCCGGACTAGTTTGCATCTACGAGCAGTACTTC.

The chain carries TRBV6-1 and TRBJ2-7, with D tentatively TRBD1 (5 bases). The germline V gene has CDR1 MNHNS and CDR2 SASEGT. Trimming removed 6 bases at V and 4 bases at J, with 16 bases between. This CDR3 has 14 amino acids. The CDR3 protein is CASRVADSLYEQYF. CDR3 nucleotide sequence: TGTGCCAGCAGAGTAGCAGACAGTCTTTACGAGCAGTACTTC.

The chain's CDR3 is CASSIQRATGELFF. Written as DNA, the CDR3 is TGTGCCAGTAGTATACAGAGGGCCACCGGGGAGCTGTTTTTT. The chain links TRBV19 to TRBJ2-2, with TRBD2 as a possible D gene (5 bases). CDR1 and CDR2 (germline): LNHDA, SQIVND (reference sequence). V lost 2 bases and J 4 bases, leaving 8 bases between the germline ends. The CDR3 contains 14 residues.

This chain uses TRBV28 with TRBJ1-2, with 10 positions matching TRBD1. Trimming at V came to 6 bases and at J to 4 bases, leaving 8 bases not matched to a gene. The CDR3 length is 15 residues. The V gene's germline CDR1 is MDHEN and CDR2 SYDVKM. DNA for the CDR3: TGTGCCAGCAGCCTCGAGACAGGGGGCGGCTATGGCTACACCTTC. It specifies CASSLETGGGYGYTF.

V is TRBV25-1 and J is TRBJ2-3; D remains unclear. The CDR3 length is 15 residues. Germline V gene lookup returns CDR1 MGHDK and CDR2 SYGVNS. V gave up 2 bases and J gave up 9 bases, with 18 bases separating them. Here the CDR3 DNA reads TGTGCCAGCAGTGAACCAATGGGTCCCCATACCACGCAGTATTTT. Protein sequence: CASSEPMGPHTTQYF.

This clone was picked up many times. This chain connects TRBV9 to TRBJ2-2; 7 bases fit TRBD1. The CDR3 covers 15 residues. Germline values: CDR1 SGDLS, CDR2 YYNGEE. The V segment lost 0 bases and the J segment 7 bases; nucleotides outside the gene matches: 6. The CDR3 region is CASSVVADRVGELFF. The CDR3 bases are TGTGCCAGCAGCGTAGTGGCAGACAGGGTCGGGGAGCTGTTTTTT.

In the case of this clone: The sample carries other DNA sequences with the same CDR3. The chain uses TRBV11-2 and TRBJ2-6; the D is unclear. V lost 2 bases, J lost 4 bases, and 6 bases lay in between. This CDR3 has 14 residues. CDR1 is SGHAT, CDR2 FQNNGV, per germline. CDR3 sequence: CASSLTSGANVLTF. The CDR3 nucleotides are TGTGCCAGCAGCTTAACGTCCGGGGCCAACGTCCTGACTTTC.

V usage is TRBV15 and J usage is TRBJ1-4, with D uncertain. The CDR3 is 15 amino acids. Germline lookup yields CDR1 LNHNV and CDR2 YYDKDF (reference sequence). Trimming took 5 bases from V and 4 from J, leaving 14 bases between them. CDR3 loop: CATSRLTLNNEKLFF. In DNA, the CDR3 is TGTGCCACCAGCCGGCTTACACTAAATAATGAAAAACTGTTTTTT.

In its sample, this clone was seen many times. The genes are TRBV10-3 and TRBJ2-1; TRBD1 agrees at 8 bases. The trim removed 8 bases at V and 5 bases at J, leaving 5 bases unmatched. The germline V gene has CDR1 ENHRY and CDR2 SYGVKD. The CDR3 is 13 residues long. CDR3 DNA sequence: TGTGCCATCGGGGAGACAGGGGACAATGAGCAGTTCTTC. This codes for CAIGETGDNEQFF.

This chain links TRBV5-1 with TRBJ2-7, with a weak D call TRBD1 (6 bases). The CDR3 covers 15 residues. Germline V gene sequence: CDR1 SGHRS, CDR2 YFSETQ. Trimming cost V 1 base and J 2 bases, with 13 bases left between them. For the CDR3, the DNA is TGCGCCAGCAGCTTGTTGTACGGACAGCCCTACGAGCAGTACTTC. It yields the protein CASSLLYGQPYEQYF.

This chain links TRBV7-3 with TRBJ1-1; 10 bases match TRBD1. Per the germline V gene, CDR1 is SGHTA and CDR2 is FQGTGA. V lost 2 bases and J lost 5; bases outside the gene matches: 8. The CDR3 runs to 16 residues. DNA of the CDR3: TGTGCCAGCAGCTTACACCCAGGACAGGGGGAAACTGAAGCTTTCTTT. Translating it yields CASSLHPGQGETEAFF.

The chain uses TRBV6-1 and TRBJ2-1; D is unresolved. V lost 4 bases, J lost 6 bases, and 16 bases lay in between. CDR3 length: 15 amino acids. CDR1 and CDR2 from the germline V gene are MNHNS and SASEGT. The CDR3 region is CASSGRRLRLNEQFF. The CDR3 nucleotides read TGTGCCAGCAGTGGGCGGCGTCTGCGTCTCAATGAGCAGTTCTTC.

This clone was counted at least ten times. The rearrangement uses TRBV25-1 and TRBJ2-7; unclear D gene. CDR3 length: 14 amino acids. V was cut by 6 bases and J by 7 bases, with 19 bases left in between. Germline V gene lookup returns CDR1 MGHDK and CDR2 SYGVNS. The DNA of the CDR3 is TGTGCCAGCAGCGCTGGACGCACGTTCGGGGAGCAGTACTTC. Protein: CASSAGRTFGEQYF.

The chain is built from TRBV10-3 and TRBJ2-1, with unresolved D. V lost 2 bases to trimming and J lost 3 bases, with 11 bases between them. The CDR3 loop spans 15 amino acids. The germline CDR1 and CDR2 sequences are ENHRY and SYGVKD. CDR3 sequence reads: CAISELLANYNEQFF. DNA for the CDR3: TGTGCCATCAGTGAGCTCTTAGCCAACTACAATGAGCAGTTCTTC.

Comment on this clone: The sample has other DNA sequences that encode this CDR3 too. The chain recombines TRBV7-2 with TRBJ2-3; no definite D call. Deletions cut 2 bases from V and 6 bases from J, with 3 bases between. The CDR3 runs to 11 residues. Germline V gene sequence: CDR1 SGHTA, CDR2 FQGNSA. DNA of the CDR3: TGTGCCAGCAGCTTAAGTGATACGCAGTATTTT. As protein: CASSLSDTQYF.

The table lists this clone with a few counts. The genes are TRBV7-2 and TRBJ1-3; 7 nucleotides align to TRBD1. CDR3 length equals 16 residues. From germline, CDR1 is SGHTA and CDR2 FQGNSA. With V trimmed by 5 bases and J by 0 bases, 7 bases remained unmatched. CDR3 residues: CASSVGQVGSGNTIYF. In DNA, the CDR3 is TGTGCCAGCAGCGTAGGACAGGTCGGCTCTGGAAACACCATATATTTT.

This chain connects TRBV10-3 to TRBJ2-5, with D tentatively TRBD1 (6 bases). The end of the DNA fits TRBJ2-7 better, so the J call may be wrong. The germline V gene encodes CDR1 ENHRY and CDR2 SYGVKD. The CDR3 extends over 12 amino acids. CDR3 coding DNA: TGTGCCATCAGGGGGACAAGCTACGAGCAGTACTTC. It yields the protein CAIRGTSYEQYF.

This clone was seen a few times. The V call is TRBV9, the J call TRBJ1-1; no clear D. Germline lookup yields CDR1 SGDLS and CDR2 YYNGEE. This CDR3 region has 16 residues. Trimming shortened V by 0 bases and J by 0 bases, and 12 bases separated the two germline ends. The CDR3: CASSVGVGQMNTEAFF. CDR3 DNA sequence: TGTGCCAGCAGCGTAGGGGTCGGGCAGATGAACACTGAAGCTTTCTTT.

This clone was recorded many times. In the same sample, other DNA sequences code for this CDR3. The gene calls are TRBV14 and TRBJ2-2; 12 bases are a match to TRBD2. Germline-derived CDR1 and CDR2 are SGHDN and FVKESK. V shed 6 bases and J 5 bases; nucleotides not matched to a gene: 4. This CDR3 comprises 15 residues. As DNA, the CDR3 is TGTGCCAGCAGACCCGGGACTAGCGGGACCGGGGAGCTGTTTTTT. It translates to CASRPGTSGTGELFF.

This clone was counted between two and nine times. This chain connects TRBV23-1 to TRBJ2-1, with 9 bases that match TRBD1. TRBV23-1 is reported as an ORF; its role is uncertain. This CDR3 region has 13 residues. V trimming: 8 bases; J trimming: 7 bases; junction bases outside the gene matches: 6. The CDR3 here is CASGTGRENEQFF. CDR3 nucleotide sequence: TGCGCCAGCGGGACAGGGCGGGAGAATGAGCAGTTCTTC.